The entry below gives a single T cell receptor beta chain sequence along with its context. The antigen remains unidentified. The data were taken from a study of cytomegalovirus exposure and HLA in healthy donors. Findings and caveats of the study: The authors assumed roughly uniform sequencing depth across donors for presence/absence analyses.

The CDR3 consists of 16 residues. V lost 0 bases and J lost 5; bases outside the gene matches: 5. Germline CDR1 reads MNHEY; CDR2 reads SVGAGI. 60 Vbeta and 13 Jbeta primers were used in PCR. The table came from immunoSEQ multiplex PCR; TCRdb's copy has only in-frame clones and leaves some out. Listed are 25,000 to 30,000 clones; 0.71% falls within the top ten. Specimen: PBMCs. The source is a man in his thirties or forties in good health and CMV-seronegative. V is TRBV6-5 and J is TRBJ2-1, with TRBD2 matching 9 bases. CDR3 nucleotide sequence: TGTGCCAGCAGTTACTCGAGGGCTAGCGGGAACAATGAGCAGTTCTTC. Its protein is CASSYSRASGNNEQFF.